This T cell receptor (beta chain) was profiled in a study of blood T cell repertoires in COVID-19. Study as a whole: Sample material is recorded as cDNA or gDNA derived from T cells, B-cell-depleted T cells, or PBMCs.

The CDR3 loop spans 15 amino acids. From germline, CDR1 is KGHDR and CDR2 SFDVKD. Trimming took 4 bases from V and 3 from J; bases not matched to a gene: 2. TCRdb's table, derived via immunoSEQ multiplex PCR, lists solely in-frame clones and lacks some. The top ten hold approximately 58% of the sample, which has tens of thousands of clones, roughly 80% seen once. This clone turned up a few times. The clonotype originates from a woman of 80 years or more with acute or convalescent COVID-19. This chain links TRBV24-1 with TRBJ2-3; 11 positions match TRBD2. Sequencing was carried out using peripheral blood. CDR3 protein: CATSEGTSGTDTQYF. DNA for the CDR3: TGTGCCACCAGTGAGGGGACTAGCGGTACAGATACGCAGTATTTT.